This TCR beta chain was found in a study of T cells after yellow fever vaccination. Study-wide background: Sorting of the EM, EMRA, CM and Tscm memory subsets was carried out using CD3, CD45RA, CCR7 and CD95. Those fractions that held only low numbers of cells were prepared using the SMART-Seq v4 Ultra Low Input RNA kit. Findings and caveats of the study: A limited proportion of clonotypes was detected within both the CD4 and CD8 compartments. Among primary-vaccination clones, most reappeared after the booster, at almost 98% for CD4 and 88% for CD8.

V was clipped by 0 bases and J by 2 bases, with 12 bases between them. The germline gives CDR1 MNHEY, CDR2 SVGAGI. The CDR3 spans 16 residues. The sample holds a few counts of this clonotype. Via MiXCR, TCRdb re-called the 5' RACE reads, giving one row per CDR3 protein. Of approximately 47,000 distinct CDR3 sequences listed, around 6.8% were seen once; the top ten hold about 10%. The chain uses TRBV6-5 and TRBJ2-3; TRBD2 might be the D (5 bases). The material was PBMCs, either bulk or a sorted T-cell subset (CD4+, CD8+, memory, or dextramer-sorted; not recorded which), obtained 45 days after the yellow fever booster vaccination. The origin of this receptor is a man in his thirties or forties who received the YFV17D yellow fever vaccine. CDR3 in amino acids: CASSYSLAAHTDTQYF. As DNA, the CDR3 is TGTGCCAGCAGTTACTCCCTAGCCGCCCACACAGATACGCAGTATTTT.